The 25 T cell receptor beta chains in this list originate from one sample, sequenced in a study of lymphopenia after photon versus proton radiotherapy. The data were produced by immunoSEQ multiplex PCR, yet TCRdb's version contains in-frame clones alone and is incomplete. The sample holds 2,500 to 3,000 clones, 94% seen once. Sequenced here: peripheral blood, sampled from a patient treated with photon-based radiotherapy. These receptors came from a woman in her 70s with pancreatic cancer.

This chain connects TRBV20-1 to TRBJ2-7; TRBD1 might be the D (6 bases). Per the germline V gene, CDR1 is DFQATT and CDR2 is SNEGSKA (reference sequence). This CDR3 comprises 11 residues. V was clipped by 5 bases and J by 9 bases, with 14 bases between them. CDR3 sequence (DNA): TGCAGTGCTGGCCTAGGGGGTGGGCAGTACTTC. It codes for CSAGLGGGQYF.

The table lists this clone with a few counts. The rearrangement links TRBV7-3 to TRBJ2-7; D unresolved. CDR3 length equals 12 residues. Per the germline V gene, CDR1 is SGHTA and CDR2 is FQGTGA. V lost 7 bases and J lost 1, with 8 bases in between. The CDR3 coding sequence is TGTGCCAGCAAGGGCAGATCCTACGAGCAGTACTTC. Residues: CASKGRSYEQYF.

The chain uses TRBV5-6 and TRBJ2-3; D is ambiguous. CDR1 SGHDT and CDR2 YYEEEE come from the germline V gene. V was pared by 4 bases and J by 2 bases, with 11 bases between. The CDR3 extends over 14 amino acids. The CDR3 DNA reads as TGTGCCAGCAGCCCGTTAGGCTTCACAGATACGCAGTATTTT. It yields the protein CASSPLGFTDTQYF.

CDR3 bases: TGTGCCAGCAGCCCCGCAGGGGGTAATCAGCCCCAGCATTTT. Protein sequence: CASSPAGGNQPQHF. The chain has TRBV5-6 and TRBJ1-5; the match to TRBD1 covers 7 bases. CDR3 length equals 14 residues. The germline CDR1 and CDR2 sequences are SGHDT and YYEEEE. V dropped 4 bases and J dropped 4; count of bases not matched to a gene: 5.

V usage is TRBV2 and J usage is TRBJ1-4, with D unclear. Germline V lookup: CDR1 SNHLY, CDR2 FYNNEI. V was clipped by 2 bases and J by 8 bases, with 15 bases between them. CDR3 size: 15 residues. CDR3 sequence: CASSEQRRKSEKLFF. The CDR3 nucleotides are TGTGCCAGCAGTGAACAGCGCCGGAAGAGCGAAAAACTGTTTTTT.

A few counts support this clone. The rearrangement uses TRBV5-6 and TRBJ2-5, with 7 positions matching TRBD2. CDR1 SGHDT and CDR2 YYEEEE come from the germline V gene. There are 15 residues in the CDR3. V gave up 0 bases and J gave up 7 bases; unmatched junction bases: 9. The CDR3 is CASSLEGRSGGTQYF. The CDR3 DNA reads TGTGCCAGCAGCTTGGAAGGCAGGTCGGGAGGGACCCAGTACTTC. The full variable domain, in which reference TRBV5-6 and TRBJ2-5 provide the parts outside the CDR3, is DAGVTQSPTHLIKTRGQQVTLRCSPKSGHDTVSWYQQALGQGPQFIFQYYEEEERQRGNFPDRFSGHQFPNYSSELNVNALLLGDSALYLCASSLEGRSGGTQYFGPGTRLLVL.

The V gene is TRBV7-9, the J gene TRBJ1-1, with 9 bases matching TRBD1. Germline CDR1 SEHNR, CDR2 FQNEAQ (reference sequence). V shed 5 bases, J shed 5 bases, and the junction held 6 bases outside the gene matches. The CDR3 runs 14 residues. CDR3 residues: CASSTQGARTEAFF. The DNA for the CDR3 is TGTGCCAGCAGCACACAGGGGGCAAGAACTGAAGCTTTCTTT.

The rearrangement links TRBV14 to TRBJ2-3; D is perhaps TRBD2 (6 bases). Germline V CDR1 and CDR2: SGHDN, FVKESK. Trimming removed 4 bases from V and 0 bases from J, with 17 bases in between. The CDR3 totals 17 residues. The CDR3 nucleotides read TGTGCCAGCAGCCCGGGATCGAGTAGCGGTAGCACAGATACGCAGTATTTT. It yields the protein CASSPGSSSGSTDTQYF.

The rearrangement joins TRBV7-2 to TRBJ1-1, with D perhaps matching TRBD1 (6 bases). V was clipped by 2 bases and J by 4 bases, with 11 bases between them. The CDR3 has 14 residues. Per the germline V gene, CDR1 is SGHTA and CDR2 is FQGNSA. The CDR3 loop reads CASSLSGRGTEAFF. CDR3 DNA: TGTGCCAGCAGCTTATCCGGCAGGGGCACTGAAGCTTTCTTT. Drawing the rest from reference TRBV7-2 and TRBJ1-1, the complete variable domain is GAGVSQSPSNKVTEKGKDVELRCDPISGHTALYWYRQSLGQGLEFLIYFQGNSAPDKSGLPSDRFSAERTGGSVSTLTIQRTQQEDSAVYLCASSLSGRGTEAFFGQGTRLTVV.

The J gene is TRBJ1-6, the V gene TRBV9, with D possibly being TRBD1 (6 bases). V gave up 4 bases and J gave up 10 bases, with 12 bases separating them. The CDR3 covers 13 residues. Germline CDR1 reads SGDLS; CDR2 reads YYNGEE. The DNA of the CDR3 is TGTGCCAGCAGCCGTGGGGGGCTCTCACCCCTCCACTTT. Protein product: CASSRGGLSPLHF.

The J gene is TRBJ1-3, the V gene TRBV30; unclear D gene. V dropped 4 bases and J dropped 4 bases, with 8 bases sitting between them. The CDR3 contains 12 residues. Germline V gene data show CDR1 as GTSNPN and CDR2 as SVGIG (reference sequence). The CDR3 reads CAWKGIGNTIYF. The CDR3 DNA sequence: TGTGCCTGGAAGGGTATCGGAAACACCATATATTTT.

The CDR3 loop is CASRGRDRPLYEQYF. CDR3 DNA sequence: TGTGCCAGCAGGGGCCGGGACAGGCCCTTGTACGAGCAGTACTTC. The chain recombines TRBV27 with TRBJ2-7; TRBD1 matches at 8 bases. J was trimmed by 4 bases and V by 6 bases; bases with no gene match: 11. The CDR3 is made up of 15 amino acids. CDR1 and CDR2 (germline): MNHEY, SMNVEV (reference sequence).

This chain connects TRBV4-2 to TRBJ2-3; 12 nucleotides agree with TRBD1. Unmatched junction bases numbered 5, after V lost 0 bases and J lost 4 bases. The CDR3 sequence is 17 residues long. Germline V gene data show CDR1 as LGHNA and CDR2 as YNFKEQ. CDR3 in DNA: TGTGCCAGCAGCCAAGACCGGGACAGGGGGCGATCAGATACGCAGTATTTT. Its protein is CASSQDRDRGRSDTQYF.

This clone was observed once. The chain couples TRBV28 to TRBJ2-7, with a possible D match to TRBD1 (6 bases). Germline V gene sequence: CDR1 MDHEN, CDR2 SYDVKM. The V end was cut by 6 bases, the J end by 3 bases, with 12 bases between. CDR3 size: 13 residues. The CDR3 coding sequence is TGTGCCAGCAGCCAAATCAGGGGCTACGAGCAGTACTTC. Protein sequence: CASSQIRGYEQYF. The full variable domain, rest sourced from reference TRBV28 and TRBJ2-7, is DVKVTQSSRYLVKRTGEKVFLECVQDMDHENMFWYRQDPGLGLRLIYFSYDVKMKEKGDIPEGYSVSREKKERFSLILESASTNQTSMYLCASSQIRGYEQYFGPGTRLTVT.

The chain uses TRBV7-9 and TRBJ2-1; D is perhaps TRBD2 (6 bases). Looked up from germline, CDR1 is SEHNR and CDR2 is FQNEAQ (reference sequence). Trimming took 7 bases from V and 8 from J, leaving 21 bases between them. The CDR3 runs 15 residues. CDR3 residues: CASTPRPAGSDEQFF. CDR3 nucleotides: TGTGCCAGCACCCCGCGCCCGGCCGGGAGCGATGAGCAGTTCTTC.

The CDR3 here is CASSQSWETSVCNEQFF. CDR3 DNA sequence: TGCGCCAGCAGTCAATCTTGGGAAACTAGCGTTTGTAATGAGCAGTTCTTC. The chain joins TRBV23-1 to TRBJ2-1, with TRBD2 matching over 7 bases. TRBV23-1 is an ORF, with its function uncertain. Trimming at V came to 0 bases and at J to 7 bases, leaving 12 bases not matched to a gene. The CDR3 is 17 residues long.

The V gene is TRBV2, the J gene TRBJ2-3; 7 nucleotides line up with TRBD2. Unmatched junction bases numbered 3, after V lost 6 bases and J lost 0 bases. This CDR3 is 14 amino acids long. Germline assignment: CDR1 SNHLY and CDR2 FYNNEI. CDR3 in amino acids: CASRGLLSTDTQYF. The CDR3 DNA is TGTGCCAGCAGGGGACTACTTAGCACAGATACGCAGTATTTT. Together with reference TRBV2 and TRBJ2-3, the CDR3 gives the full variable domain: EPEVTQTPSHQVTQMGQEVILRCVPISNHLYFYWYRQILGQKVEFLVSFYNNEISEKSEIFDDQFSVERPDGSNFTLKIRSTKLEDSAMYFCASRGLLSTDTQYFGPGTRLTVL.

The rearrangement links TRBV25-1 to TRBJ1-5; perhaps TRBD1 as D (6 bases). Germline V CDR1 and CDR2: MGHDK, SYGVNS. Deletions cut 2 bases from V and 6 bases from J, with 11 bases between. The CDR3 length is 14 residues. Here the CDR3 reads CASSENRDGQPQHF. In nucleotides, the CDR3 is TGTGCCAGCAGTGAAAACAGGGATGGTCAGCCCCAGCATTTT.

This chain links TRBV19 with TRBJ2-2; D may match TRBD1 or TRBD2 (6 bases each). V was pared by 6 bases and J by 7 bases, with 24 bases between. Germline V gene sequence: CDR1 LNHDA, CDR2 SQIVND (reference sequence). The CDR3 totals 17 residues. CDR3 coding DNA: TGTGCCAGTAGACACAACTCCGGTTCACAGGGAGGCGGGGAGCTGTTTTTT. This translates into CASRHNSGSQGGGELFF.

CDR3 DNA sequence: TGTGCCAGCAGCTCGAGGACTAGCGCCGATACGCAGTATTTT. Its protein is CASSSRTSADTQYF. The rearrangement uses TRBV7-8 and TRBJ2-3; 9 nucleotides align to TRBD2. The V segment lost 4 bases and the J segment 6 bases; nucleotides outside the gene matches: 5. The CDR3 extends over 14 amino acids. Germline CDR1 reads SGHVS; CDR2 reads FQNEAQ.

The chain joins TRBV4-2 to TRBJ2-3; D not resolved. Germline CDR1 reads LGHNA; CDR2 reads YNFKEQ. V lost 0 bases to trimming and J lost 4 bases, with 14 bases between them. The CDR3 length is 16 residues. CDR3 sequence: CASSQDVLVTPDTQYF. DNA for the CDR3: TGTGCCAGCAGCCAAGATGTCCTAGTCACACCAGATACGCAGTATTTT.

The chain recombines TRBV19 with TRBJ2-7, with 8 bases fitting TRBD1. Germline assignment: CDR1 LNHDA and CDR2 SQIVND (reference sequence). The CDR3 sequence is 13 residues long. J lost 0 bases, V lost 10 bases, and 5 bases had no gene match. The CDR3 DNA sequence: TGTGCCACTCAGGGGGCCTCCTCCTACGAGCAGTACTTC. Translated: CATQGASSYEQYF.

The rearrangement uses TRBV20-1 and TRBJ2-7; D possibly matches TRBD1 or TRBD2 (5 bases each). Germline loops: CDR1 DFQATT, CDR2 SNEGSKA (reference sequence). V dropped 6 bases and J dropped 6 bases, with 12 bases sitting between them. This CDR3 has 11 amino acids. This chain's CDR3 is CSAFRDPEQYF. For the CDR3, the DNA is TGCAGTGCATTCCGGGACCCCGAGCAGTACTTC.

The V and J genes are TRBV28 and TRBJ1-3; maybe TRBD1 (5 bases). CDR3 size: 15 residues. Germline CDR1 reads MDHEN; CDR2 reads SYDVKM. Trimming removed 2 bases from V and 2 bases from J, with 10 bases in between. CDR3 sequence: CASSLGPGTGNTIYF. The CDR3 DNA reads TGTGCCAGCAGTTTAGGGCCAGGGACTGGAAACACCATATATTTT.

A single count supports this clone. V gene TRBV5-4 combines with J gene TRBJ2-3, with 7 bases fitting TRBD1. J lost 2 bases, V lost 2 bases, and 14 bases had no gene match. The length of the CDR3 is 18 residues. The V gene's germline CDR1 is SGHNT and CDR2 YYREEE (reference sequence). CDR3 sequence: CASSFGRGDRVVTDTQYF. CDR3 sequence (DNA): TGTGCCAGCAGCTTCGGCCGGGGAGACAGGGTTGTCACAGATACGCAGTATTTT.